This TCR beta chain was retrieved from a study of T cell changes during pregnancy in multiple sclerosis. The method was immunoSEQ multiplex PCR; TCRdb's version includes in-frame clones alone and lacks a portion of them. The sample includes just under 95,000 clones, roughly 92% of them seen just once. Germline V gene data show CDR1 as KGHSH and CDR2 as LQKENI. The CDR3 runs to 17 residues. Germline trimming cut 0 bases from V and 6 bases from J; bases unmatched to any gene: 10. The chain combines TRBV18 with TRBJ1-1; the match to TRBD1 covers 10 bases. The sequencing used peripheral blood, collected in the first trimester of pregnancy. The clonotype comes from a female donor with multiple sclerosis, enrolled in a pregnancy study. CDR3: CASSPPVNGDRGSEAFF. The CDR3, as DNA: TGTGCCAGCTCACCACCGGTTAACGGGGACAGGGGATCTGAAGCTTTCTTT.